The clone carrying this T cell receptor (beta chain) was recorded once. The antigen is not known. The data were taken from a study of T cell responses to AZD1222 COVID-19 vaccine. Whole-study context: Timing groups of about 4 and about 12 weeks for second doses were pooled. Study outcomes and limitations: White British ancestry dominated among donors, who included more females, and clonal diversity was possibly underestimated. Of spike-specific TCRs, nearly half reportedly target regions left unmutated in variants. The CD4 TCRs associated with vaccination extended across spike and predominated at 160-218 and 743-854.

The CDR3 is made up of 12 amino acids. V lost 4 bases, J lost 9 bases, and 10 bases lay in between. Clones were read by immunoSEQ multiplex PCR, and TCRdb kept only the in-frame ones, dropping some. This sample carries 150,000 to 170,000 clones, more than 75% of them seen once, and the ten largest clones take around 18%. The clonotype was recovered from an adult in good health. The sequencing here drew on peripheral blood, taken on day 0 of AZD1222 vaccination. This sequence joins TRBV12-3 or TRBV12-4 and TRBJ2-1; D not certain. The CDR3 DNA reads as TGTGCCAGCAGTTCGCTTGGCAGTGAGCAGTTCTTC. Translated, it gives CASSSLGSEQFF.